This T cell receptor beta chain stems from a study of control samples from healthy donors and cancer patients. Germline-derived CDR1 and CDR2 are MNHEY and SVGEGT. The CDR3 runs to 13 residues. Trimming pared 4 bases from V and 7 bases from J, leaving 10 bases between. Profiling relied on immunoSEQ multiplex PCR, and the TCRdb table lists in-frame clones only, not all of them. The data show around 230,000 clones, roughly 94% seen once. What was sequenced was blood. J is TRBJ2-2 and V is TRBV6-2 or TRBV6-3; either TRBD1 or TRBD2 may supply D (5 bases each). This clonotype originated in a man aged 50 or older in good health. The CDR3 loop reads CASSFGTFGELFF. Written as DNA, the CDR3 is TGTGCCAGCAGTTTCGGGACCTTCGGGGAGCTGTTTTTT.